What follows is one TCR beta chain and its context. The antigen is not known. This specimen comes from a study of cytomegalovirus exposure and HLA in healthy donors. Study-level background: An early data release held 79 million or so unique TCRs from HLA-typed donors. Study conclusions and caveats: Apparent HLA restriction characterized most CMV-associated TCR beta chains in a later analysis. In an earlier analysis, most TCR beta V segments were productive about 87% or about 30% of the time. Per published reports, the classifier diagnosed cytomegalovirus status with high specificity and sensitivity.

Germline assignment: CDR1 GTSNPN and CDR2 SVGIG (reference sequence). V was clipped by 4 bases and J by 6 bases, with 13 bases between them. The CDR3 spans 13 residues. Primers for the PCR totalled 60 Vbeta and 13 Jbeta. The method was immunoSEQ multiplex PCR; TCRdb's version includes in-frame clones alone and lacks a portion of them. The data contain about 150,000 clones, around 84% of them singletons. The material sequenced was PBMCs. This rearrangement joins TRBV30 to TRBJ2-1; D is perhaps TRBD2 (5 bases). This TCR derives from a man aged 18 to 29 in good health and CMV-seronegative. CDR3 region: CAWNGPSPNEQFF. CDR3 coding DNA: TGTGCCTGGAACGGGCCTAGCCCCAATGAGCAGTTCTTC.